The 16 T cell receptor beta chains presented below share a single source sample, sequenced in a study of regulatory T cells in long-lasting Graves disease. TCR beta libraries were built with iRepertoire HTBI primers and Arm-PCR of CDR3 regions. TCRdb used MiXCR to reprocess the multiplex PCR reads, holding one entry per CDR3 protein. Among some 470,000 distinct CDR3 sequences listed, approximately 21% were seen once. The time point is: persistent/refractory GD, antithyroid drugs over 5 years with positive TRAb. PBMCs were the source of the RNA used for TCR sequencing. The specimen comprised peripheral blood mononuclear cells (PBMCs), sampled when the disease was refractory, from a patient treated with antithyroid drugs. The receptor set was obtained from a female donor with Graves disease.

The chain is built from TRBV11-2 and TRBJ2-2, with D perhaps matching TRBD1 (5 bases). Trimming left V 3 bases short and J 3 bases short, with 8 bases between. The CDR3 sequence is 14 residues long. Germline CDR1 SGHAT, CDR2 FQNNGV. CDR3 nucleotide sequence: TGTGCCAGCAGCTTTAGGGGTGACACCGGGGAGCTGTTTTTT. Encoded protein: CASSFRGDTGELFF.

This chain uses TRBV24-1 with TRBJ2-7; D may match TRBD1 or TRBD2 (5 bases each). This CDR3 spans 14 amino acids. Trimming removed 4 bases at V and 0 bases at J, with 9 bases between. Looked up from germline, CDR1 is KGHDR and CDR2 is SFDVKD. Written as DNA, the CDR3 is TGTGCCACCAGTGAGTCAGGGAGCTCCTACGAGCAGTACTTC. Its protein is CATSESGSSYEQYF.

This clonotype was recorded only once. The chain joins TRBV20-1 to TRBJ1-2, with 9 bases identical to TRBD1. V was clipped by 7 bases and J by 3 bases; unmatched bases: 12. This CDR3 is 15 amino acids long. Germline V gene sequence: CDR1 DFQATT, CDR2 SNEGSKA (reference sequence). In nucleotides, the CDR3 is TGCAGTGACCTCGGAGGGCGGGACAGGGACTATGGCTACACCTTC. Translating gives CSDLGGRDRDYGYTF.

Regarding this clonotype: One base away lies a much larger clone, so this may be a sequencing read error. CDR3 protein: CTSSLQLSNQPQHF. The CDR3 DNA reads as TGTACCAGCAGTTTACAACTTAGCAATCAGCCCCAGCATTTT. This chain uses TRBV6-2 or TRBV6-3 with TRBJ1-5; D is ambiguous. The CDR3 is 14 amino acids. In germline, CDR1 is MNHEY, CDR2 SVGEGT.

This clonotype has a handful of counts. This rearrangement joins TRBV14 to TRBJ2-5, with 8 nucleotides matching TRBD2. The CDR3 has 15 amino acids. Per the germline V gene, CDR1 is SGHDN and CDR2 is FVKESK. V trimming: 0 bases; J trimming: 5 bases; junction bases outside the gene matches: 5. The CDR3 DNA reads as TGTGCCAGCAGCCAAGAGCGGGGGGACGTGGAGACCCAGTACTTC. Translated, it gives CASSQERGDVETQYF. The full variable domain, completed using reference TRBV14 and TRBJ2-5, is EAGVTQFPSHSVIEKGQTVTLRCDPISGHDNLYWYRRVMGKEIKFLLHFVKESKQDESGMPNNRFLAERTGGTYSTLKVQPAELEDSGVYFCASSQERGDVETQYFGPGTRLLVL.

The gene calls are TRBV20-1 and TRBJ2-1; weak D call: TRBD2 (6 bases). V lost 6 bases to trimming and J lost 3 bases, with 18 bases between them. Germline V gene data show CDR1 as DFQATT and CDR2 as SNEGSKA (reference sequence). The CDR3 is 15 amino acids. This CDR3 is CSAPRASAYYNEQFF. Written as DNA, the CDR3 is TGCAGTGCCCCCAGGGCTAGCGCGTACTACAATGAGCAGTTCTTC.

This chain uses TRBV7-3 with TRBJ1-1, with D unclear. This CDR3 spans 15 amino acids. The germline CDR1 and CDR2 sequences are SGHTA and FQGTGA. V was pared by 1 base and J by 1 base, with 10 bases between. The CDR3 DNA is TGTGCCAGCAGCTTAAACCCGGGCTCGAACACTGAAGCTTTCTTT. Residues: CASSLNPGSNTEAFF.

This clonotype was seen at least ten times. V and J are TRBV28 and TRBJ2-7; TRBD2 matches 13 bases. V lost 4 bases, J lost 3 bases, and 9 bases stayed unmatched. Germline CDR1 and CDR2: MDHEN and SYDVKM. This CDR3 has 17 residues. The CDR3 DNA follows: TGTGCCAGCAGTTCTGACGGACTAGCGGGGGCCCTCTACGAGCAGTACTTC. This gives the protein CASSSDGLAGALYEQYF.

This clonotype appeared many times. The rearrangement joins TRBV28 to TRBJ2-5, with a possible D match to TRBD2 (5 bases). CDR3 length: 17 residues. The germline V gene encodes CDR1 MDHEN and CDR2 SYDVKM. The ends were cut back, 6 bases at V and 3 bases at J, with 23 bases in the middle. Here the CDR3 reads CASSPDYSSNLEETQYF. Written as DNA, the CDR3 is TGTGCCAGCAGCCCCGACTACTCTTCTAACCTTGAAGAGACCCAGTACTTC. The full variable domain, in which reference TRBV28 and TRBJ2-5 provide the parts outside the CDR3, is DVKVTQSSRYLVKRTGEKVFLECVQDMDHENMFWYRQDPGLGLRLIYFSYDVKMKEKGDIPEGYSVSREKKERFSLILESASTNQTSMYLCASSPDYSSNLEETQYFGPGTRLLVL.

Comment on this clonotype: A much larger clonotype is one base distant, so this may be a read error. In DNA form, the CDR3 reads TGTGCCAGCAGTTACTCTGCCAGGGGGCTCGCGGAGACCCAGTACTTC. Its translation is CASSYSARGLAETQYF. The chain has TRBV6-5 and TRBJ2-5; 8 nucleotides agree with TRBD1. The CDR3 consists of 16 residues. With V trimmed by 0 bases and J by 5 bases, 8 bases remained unmatched. Germline-derived CDR1 and CDR2 are MNHEY and SVGAGI.

Ten or more counts support this clonotype. The chain recombines TRBV20-1 with TRBJ1-2; 7 bases align to TRBD1. The CDR3 has 14 residues. The J segment lost 8 bases and the V segment lost 3 bases, leaving 12 bases of the junction unmatched. Germline V gene data show CDR1 as DFQATT and CDR2 as SNEGSKA (reference sequence). The chain's CDR3 is CSARDGQAAPGYTF. Written as DNA, the CDR3 is TGCAGTGCTAGGGACGGACAGGCGGCACCAGGCTACACCTTC.

This clonotype has a count of ten or more. V gene TRBV28 combines with J gene TRBJ1-2; 7 positions match TRBD1. Germline V gives CDR1 MDHEN, CDR2 SYDVKM. The CDR3 has 13 amino acids. V shed 6 bases, J shed 8 bases, and the junction held 9 bases outside the gene matches. CDR3 protein: CASSLTGLYGYTF. CDR3 coding DNA: TGTGCCAGCAGCTTGACAGGGTTGTACGGCTACACCTTC.

This clonotype appeared a few times. A read error is possible here, since a much larger clone lies one base away. CDR3 sequence: CASSASPLNEQYF. The CDR3, as DNA: TGTGCCAGCAGTGCGTCTCCGTTGAACGAGCAGTACTTC. The chain couples TRBV2 to TRBJ2-7; D gene unclear. This CDR3 contains 13 residues. Per germline, CDR1 SNHLY and CDR2 FYNNEI. Trimming removed 4 bases from V and 5 bases from J, with 12 bases in between. Supplemented by reference TRBV2 and TRBJ2-7, the full variable domain reads EPEVTQTPSHQVTQMGQEVILRCVPISNHLYFYWYRQILGQKVEFLVSFYNNEISEKSEIFDDQFSVERPDGSNFTLKIRSTKLEDSAMYFCASSASPLNEQYFGPGTRLTVT.

In its sample, this clonotype was seen many times. V usage is TRBV27 and J usage is TRBJ2-5; possible D gene TRBD2, 6 bases. This CDR3 spans 14 amino acids. Germline loops: CDR1 MNHEY, CDR2 SMNVEV (reference sequence). Trimming removed 3 bases at V and 5 bases at J, with 13 bases between. This chain's CDR3 is CASSLAGFVETQYF. The CDR3 nucleotides read TGTGCCAGCAGTTTGGCGGGGTTCGTGGAGACCCAGTACTTC.

A remark on this clonotype: This may be a read error: a much more frequent sequence differs by one nucleotide. This chain joins TRBV20-1 and TRBJ2-7; 13 nucleotides align to TRBD2. CDR1 is DFQATT and CDR2 is SNEGSKA in the germline V gene (reference sequence). V shed 0 bases and J 7 bases; nucleotides not matched to a gene: 6. The CDR3 contains 15 residues. CDR3 region: CSARDGLAGVREQYF. In DNA, the CDR3 is TGCAGTGCTAGAGATGGACTAGCGGGAGTTCGGGAGCAGTACTTC.

This clonotype was picked up many times. The chain carries TRBV12-3 or TRBV12-4 and TRBJ2-2, with D perhaps given as TRBD1 or TRBD2 (5 bases each). This CDR3 comprises 15 residues. Trimming shortened V by 4 bases and J by 7 bases, and 16 bases separated the two germline ends. CDR3: CASSYAGTRSGELFF. CDR3 bases: TGTGCCAGCAGTTACGCCGGGACCCGGAGCGGGGAGCTGTTTTTT.